This passage covers 31 T cell receptor beta chains from one sample sequenced in a study of T cell clonality in common variable immunodeficiency. Measured with immunoSEQ multiplex PCR; TCRdb has only the in-frame clones, and not every one. The data list 55,000 or so clones, none observed once; about 5.7% falls to the top ten. The sample taken for sequencing was peripheral blood mononuclear cells. The origin of the receptors is a person between 18 and 75 years old in good health.

This clone was seen ten or more times. With the read ending 3 residues before the CDR3 end, the germline J gene is used to fill in that end. The chain carries TRBV6-1 and TRBJ2-1; 8 bases align to TRBD2. This CDR3 contains 16 residues. Germline loops: CDR1 MNHNS, CDR2 SASEGT. V dropped 2 bases and J dropped 3; count of bases not matched to a gene: 6. CDR3: CASSEFGSGNYNEQFF. The CDR3 DNA, read in part, is TGTGCCAGCAGTGAATTTGGTAGCGGGAACTACAATGAG.

This clone was picked up many times. CDR3 DNA (partial): TGTGCCAGCTCACCGACGAGGGACAGGGGATTTGTTGAA. Encoded protein: CASSPTRDRGFVE. The CDR3, in full, reads CASSPTRDRGFVEAFF. The J gene is TRBJ1-1, the V gene TRBV18; 10 nucleotides match TRBD1. The read gets to within 3 residues of the CDR3 end, and the germline J gene fills in the rest. Germline V gene data show CDR1 as KGHSH and CDR2 as LQKENI. J gave up 7 bases and V 3 bases, and 11 bases lay outside the gene matches. The CDR3 sequence is 16 residues long.

This clone was picked up a small number of times. A single base separates this from a much larger clone, so it may be a read error. The observed sequence ends 3 residues before the CDR3 terminus, with the missing tail filled in from the germline J gene. The same CDR3 arises from other DNA sequences in this sample as well. V is TRBV19 and J is TRBJ2-2, with 9 bases that match TRBD2. This CDR3 is 16 amino acids long. Germline lookup yields CDR1 LNHDA and CDR2 SQIVND (reference sequence). The CDR3 bases that were read are TGCGCCAGTAATTCAGGACTAGCGAGTTTCGCCGGGGAG. Translating gives CASNSGLASFAGE. The CDR3 in full is CASNSGLASFAGELFF.

This clone has at least ten counts. The CDR3 end is not reached by the read, which stops 3 residues before it; the germline J gene fills it in. This chain links TRBV18 with TRBJ1-2; D gene unclear. Trimming removed 6 bases from V and 2 bases from J, with 10 bases in between. The germline gives CDR1 KGHSH, CDR2 LQKENI. CDR3 length equals 13 residues. The CDR3 region is CASSPGENYGYTF. Partial CDR3 DNA: TGTGCCAGCTCCCCCGGGGAGAACTATGGC.

This clone was recorded many times. Sequencing ends 3 residues short of the CDR3 end; the germline J gene provides the rest. The chain carries TRBV7-9 and TRBJ2-7; 7 bases fit TRBD2. Germline values: CDR1 SEHNR, CDR2 FQNEAQ (reference sequence). Germline trimming cut 5 bases from V and 6 bases from J; bases unmatched to any gene: 13. This CDR3 region has 15 residues. This chain's CDR3 is CASSLALAEGGEQYF. CDR3 bases read: TGTGCCAGCAGCCTCGCGCTAGCGGAGGGAGGCGAG.

In this sample, this clone turned up many times. The DNA ends 3 residues before the CDR3 does, and the rest of the CDR3 is filled in from the germline J gene. The V and J genes are TRBV5-1 and TRBJ2-3; D is perhaps TRBD1 (6 bases). The V and J ends lost 0 bases and 2 bases respectively, with 10 bases between them. The CDR3 loop spans 15 amino acids. CDR1 SGHRS and CDR2 YFSETQ come from the germline V gene. The CDR3 loop reads CASSLARTATDTQYF. CDR3 bases read: TGCGCCAGCAGCTTGGCCAGGACAGCCACAGATACG.

This clone was seen at least ten times. The sequenced fragment ends 3 residues before the CDR3 boundary, so the rest is inferred from the germline J gene. The V and J genes are TRBV6-1 and TRBJ1-4, with TRBD1 matching over 8 bases. Trimming cost V 2 bases and J 8 bases; bases outside gene matches: 7. CDR3 length equals 15 residues. Per the germline V gene, CDR1 is MNHNS and CDR2 is SASEGT. The CDR3 protein is CASSERPGQVEKLFF. Incomplete CDR3 DNA: TGTGCCAGCAGTGAACGCCCGGGACAGGTCGAAAAA.

This clone has a count of ten or more. The CDR3 end falls 3 residues outside the read, so it is completed with the germline J gene. This sequence joins TRBV19 and TRBJ1-2; 7 bases map to TRBD1. This CDR3 comprises 15 residues. J lost 4 bases, V lost 1 base, and 6 bases had no gene match. CDR1 and CDR2 from the germline V gene are LNHDA and SQIVND (reference sequence). The CDR3: CASSIGQGLAYGYTF. The part of the CDR3 DNA that was read is TGTGCCAGTAGTATAGGACAGGGCCTCGCCTATGGC.

This clone was observed many times. The CDR3 end is not reached by the read, which stops 3 residues before it; the germline J gene fills it in. The V and J genes are TRBV29-1 and TRBJ2-3, with TRBD1 identical over 10 bases. Germline V gene sequence: CDR1 SQVTM, CDR2 ANQGSEA. J was trimmed by 6 bases and V by 0 bases; bases with no gene match: 12. The CDR3 contains 17 residues. CDR3: CSVEDGTGTGDPDTQYF. The CDR3 bases that were read are TGCAGCGTTGAAGATGGGACCGGGACAGGGGATCCCGATACG.

Ten or more counts support this clone. The CDR3 end falls 3 residues outside the read, so it is completed with the germline J gene. The chain carries TRBV5-1 and TRBJ2-7; TRBD2 aligns across 7 bases. Germline lookup yields CDR1 SGHRS and CDR2 YFSETQ. CDR3 length: 15 residues. V lost 7 bases and J lost 3; bases outside the gene matches: 13. The CDR3 spells CASRLGDYQGYEQYF. The sequenced part of the CDR3 DNA is TGCGCCAGCCGACTTGGGGACTACCAAGGCTACGAG.

This clone occurred many times. The read comes to an end 3 residues before the CDR3 does, leaving the germline J gene to fill in the end. V is TRBV11-2 and J is TRBJ2-5; perhaps TRBD2 as D (7 bases). Germline lookup yields CDR1 SGHAT and CDR2 FQNNGV. V shed 5 bases and J shed 5 bases, with 15 bases lying between them. The CDR3 sequence is 14 residues long. CDR3 DNA (partial): TGTGCCAGCAGCCCGGCGGGGGCGGGGGAGACC. It is translated as CASSPAGAGET. The complete CDR3 sequence is CASSPAGAGETQYF.

At least ten counts were recorded for this clone. The missing CDR3 end, 3 residues past where the read stops, is filled in from the germline J gene. V gene TRBV5-1 combines with J gene TRBJ2-2; tentatively, D is TRBD1 (6 bases). The CDR3 is 16 amino acids. The V end was cut by 3 bases, the J end by 9 bases, with 21 bases between. Germline V CDR1 and CDR2: SGHRS, YFSETQ. The sequenced part of the CDR3 DNA is TGCGCCAGCAGCTGGCAGGAACAGGGTCCCGCGAGGGAG. Translating gives CASSWQEQGPARE. The complete CDR3 protein is CASSWQEQGPARELFF.

This clone was observed a handful of times. The missing CDR3 end, 3 residues past where the read stops, is filled in from the germline J gene. The V and J genes are TRBV5-1 and TRBJ2-2; TRBD2 aligns across 7 bases. Germline V gene data show CDR1 as SGHRS and CDR2 as YFSETQ. The CDR3 is made up of 16 amino acids. The CDR3 loop is CASSGDDLGGSEKLFF. The CDR3 bases that were read are TGCGCCAGCAGCGGGGACGACCTGGGGGGGAGTGAAAAG.

There are many counts of this clone. The CDR3 extends 3 residues past the end of the read, so its final part is completed from the germline J gene. The chain carries TRBV19 and TRBJ2-7, with 7 nucleotides matching TRBD2. The germline gives CDR1 LNHDA, CDR2 SQIVND (reference sequence). The length of the CDR3 is 16 residues. The V and J ends lost 1 base and 0 bases, in that order; junction bases with no gene match: 6. CDR3 loop: CASSIGYQRGSYEQYF. The sequenced part of the CDR3 DNA is TGTGCCAGTAGTATAGGGTACCAGCGGGGCTCCTACGAG.

This clone was seen many times. The sequence runs out 3 residues before the end of the CDR3; the remainder is reconstructed from the germline J gene. V gene TRBV2 combines with J gene TRBJ2-2; D is possibly TRBD2 (6 bases). CDR3 length equals 14 residues. V lost 4 bases and J lost 4, with 10 bases in between. Germline V lookup: CDR1 SNHLY, CDR2 FYNNEI. This CDR3 is CASSGLGSTGELFF. CDR3 DNA (partial): TGTGCCAGCAGTGGACTAGGTAGCACCGGGGAG.

As to this clone: Sequencing ends 3 residues short of the CDR3 end; the germline J gene provides the rest. This chain uses TRBV7-6 with TRBJ1-6; D may be TRBD1 (6 bases). Looked up from germline, CDR1 is SGHVS and CDR2 is FNYEAQ. The V end lost 5 bases, the J end lost 7 bases, and 18 bases lay between the germline ends. The CDR3 has 16 residues. CDR3 amino acids: CASSDTTGGRNSPLHF. The CDR3 bases that were read are TGTGCCAGCAGCGATACGACAGGAGGGCGGAATTCACCC.

This clone was counted at least ten times. The CDR3 end is not reached by the read, which stops 3 residues before it; the germline J gene fills it in. V and J are TRBV7-2 and TRBJ2-7; D ambiguous. The length of the CDR3 is 12 residues. The germline V and J ends were trimmed by 5 bases and 0 bases, with 5 bases remaining between them. The germline V gene encodes CDR1 SGHTA and CDR2 FQGNSA. The DNA read from the CDR3 is TGTGCCAGCAGCCCCAGCTCCTACGAG. Its translation: CASSPSSYE. The CDR3 reads in full as CASSPSSYEQYF.

This clone was observed at least ten times. The read gets to within 3 residues of the CDR3 end, and the germline J gene fills in the rest. The chain joins TRBV19 to TRBJ1-5; no reliable D call. The V and J ends lost 4 bases and 0 bases respectively, with 10 bases between them. This CDR3 region has 15 residues. Germline V lookup: CDR1 LNHDA, CDR2 SQIVND (reference sequence). CDR3 region: CASSRASYSNQPQHF. The CDR3 DNA, read in part, is TGTGCCAGTAGTAGGGCATCTTATAGCAATCAGCCC. Combining the CDR3 with reference TRBV19 and TRBJ1-5 gives the whole variable domain DGGITQSPKYLFRKEGQNVTLSCEQNLNHDAMYWYRQDPGQGLRLIYYSQIVNDFQKGDIAEGYSVSREKKESFPLTVTSAQKNPTAFYLCASSRASYSNQPQHFGDGTRLSIL.

In this sample, this clone turned up many times. The CDR3 end lies 3 residues beyond the end of the read and is filled in from the germline J gene. The chain has TRBV28 and TRBJ2-5, with D perhaps matching TRBD1 (7 bases). Germline loops: CDR1 MDHEN, CDR2 SYDVKM. The CDR3 sequence is 13 residues long. V lost 8 bases and J lost 2, with 12 bases in between. This chain's CDR3 is CASLRGRQETQYF. CDR3 DNA (partial): TGTGCCAGCCTCAGGGGGAGGCAAGAGACC.

This clone has at least ten counts. The CDR3 end is not reached by the read, which stops 3 residues before it; the germline J gene fills it in. This sequence joins TRBV12-3 or TRBV12-4 and TRBJ2-7, with 7 bases aligning to TRBD1. This CDR3 comprises 18 residues. With V trimmed by 5 bases and J by 1 base, 17 bases remained unmatched. This CDR3 reads CASSPEQGLSGLSYEQYF. The CDR3 bases that were read are TGTGCCAGCAGTCCCGAACAGGGGCTCTCGGGATTGTCCTACGAG.

In its sample, this clone was seen many times. The sequenced fragment ends 3 residues before the CDR3 boundary, so the rest is inferred from the germline J gene. The chain combines TRBV19 with TRBJ1-5, with D possibly TRBD1 on 5 matching bases. Looked up from germline, CDR1 is LNHDA and CDR2 is SQIVND (reference sequence). Trimming took off 4 bases at V and 2 bases at J, with 12 bases between the two ends. The CDR3 contains 15 residues. The CDR3 protein is CASSTRRGGNQPQHF. Incomplete CDR3 DNA: TGTGCCAGTAGTACCCGGAGAGGGGGCAATCAGCCC.

This clone was picked up many times. The CDR3 sequence: CASSEAVVSELFF. The CDR3 DNA, read in part, is TGTGCCAGCAGTGAAGCGGTAGTTAGCGAA. V gene TRBV6-1 combines with J gene TRBJ1-4; D not certain. The read ends 3 residues shy of where the CDR3 ends; the end is completed using the germline J gene. Germline V CDR1 and CDR2: MNHNS, SASEGT. CDR3 length: 13 residues.

This clone occurred many times. The read terminates 3 residues before the CDR3 end, so the remaining end is supplied by the germline J gene. The V and J genes are TRBV6-4 and TRBJ2-2; 8 nucleotides align to TRBD2. J gave up 1 base and V 0 bases, and 1 base lay outside the gene matches. In germline, CDR1 is MRHNA, CDR2 SNTAGT. The CDR3 covers 16 residues. Partial CDR3 DNA: TGTGCCAGCAGTGACTCTACTAGCGGGAACACCGGGGAG. This translates into CASSDSTSGNTGE. The complete CDR3 protein is CASSDSTSGNTGELFF.

This clone was found a few times. The CDR3 is cut off 3 residues early in the read; its end comes from the germline J gene. The J gene is TRBJ2-7, the V gene TRBV2; 8 nucleotides align to TRBD2. The germline V gene encodes CDR1 SNHLY and CDR2 FYNNEI. Trimming cost V 7 bases and J 3 bases; bases outside gene matches: 5. The CDR3 is 13 residues long. This CDR3 reads CASNFRGGYEQYF. The sequenced CDR3 bases are TGTGCCAGCAACTTTCGGGGGGGCTACGAG.

This clone occurred many times. The read terminates 3 residues before the CDR3 end, so the remaining end is supplied by the germline J gene. J is TRBJ2-4 and V is TRBV18; D remains ambiguous. The germline CDR1 and CDR2 sequences are KGHSH and LQKENI. Trimming cost V 2 bases and J 5 bases, with 10 bases left between them. The CDR3 runs 14 residues. The CDR3 loop is CASSPNSTENIQYF. The sequenced CDR3 bases are TGTGCCAGCTCACCAAACAGCACGGAAAACATT.

This clone was counted a few times. This CDR3 is CASSETSNYEQYF. CDR3 DNA, as far as it was read: TGTGCCAGCAGTGAAACCAGTAACTACGAG. The gene calls are TRBV2 and TRBJ2-7; D is unclear. The DNA ends 3 residues before the CDR3 does, and the rest of the CDR3 is filled in from the germline J gene. With 2 bases removed from V and 3 bases from J, the gap between germline ends came to 8 bases. CDR1 and CDR2 from the germline V gene are SNHLY and FYNNEI. The CDR3 runs to 13 residues.

This clone was seen ten or more times. Coverage ceases 3 residues before the CDR3 finishes, and the germline J gene fills in the end. This rearrangement joins TRBV29-1 to TRBJ2-3, with 10 bases matching TRBD2. The V gene end was trimmed by 0 bases and the J gene end by 4 bases; junction bases not matched to a gene: 7. This CDR3 region has 16 residues. From germline, CDR1 is SQVTM and CDR2 ANQGSEA. The CDR3 loop reads CSVEEPQREGPDTQYF. CDR3 bases read: TGCAGCGTTGAAGAACCTCAGCGGGAGGGCCCAGATACG.

This clone was found many times. The read ends 3 residues before the CDR3 terminus; that terminus is restored from the germline J gene. This chain connects TRBV4-2 to TRBJ2-2; D is perhaps TRBD2 (6 bases). The V gene's germline CDR1 is LGHNA and CDR2 YNFKEQ. This CDR3 spans 17 amino acids. The V and J ends lost 0 bases and 5 bases respectively, with 16 bases between them. The CDR3 DNA, read in part, is TGTGCCAGCAGCCAAGATTCGTCGGGAGAGGGGACCGGGGAG. Translation gives CASSQDSSGEGTGE. The entire CDR3 protein is CASSQDSSGEGTGELFF.

There are many counts of this clone. The read ends 3 residues early relative to the CDR3; the germline J gene fills the gap. This chain uses TRBV2 with TRBJ2-7; TRBD2 aligns across 11 bases. The CDR3 contains 17 residues. CDR1 and CDR2 from the germline V gene are SNHLY and FYNNEI. Losses at the gene ends were 2 bases for V and 1 base for J; bases not matched to a gene: 7. The DNA read from the CDR3 is TGTGCCAGCAGTGAATACCAAACTAGCGGGAGTTCCTACGAG. Amino acid sequence: CASSEYQTSGSSYE. The whole CDR3 protein reads CASSEYQTSGSSYEQYF.

This clone was found many times. The CDR3 extends 3 residues past the end of the read, so its final part is completed from the germline J gene. The rearrangement uses TRBV5-5 and TRBJ1-5, with 7 bases identical to TRBD1. The V segment lost 0 bases and the J segment 6 bases; nucleotides outside the gene matches: 6. The CDR3 has 15 amino acids. Germline values: CDR1 SGHKS, CDR2 YYEKEE (reference sequence). CDR3 protein: CASSLAAGGRQPQHF. The CDR3 bases that were read are TGTGCCAGCAGCTTGGCGGCAGGGGGGCGTCAGCCC.

This clone was detected a few times. One end of the junction varies from germline; a read error may be responsible. The CDR3 end falls 3 residues outside the read, so it is completed with the germline J gene. V is TRBV7-9 and J is TRBJ2-7; D not certain. Germline assignment: CDR1 SEHNR and CDR2 FQNEAQ (reference sequence). The CDR3 totals 12 residues. The chain's CDR3 is CSSSFNGYEQYF. The sequenced part of the CDR3 DNA is TGTTCCAGCAGCTTTAACGGCTACGAG.